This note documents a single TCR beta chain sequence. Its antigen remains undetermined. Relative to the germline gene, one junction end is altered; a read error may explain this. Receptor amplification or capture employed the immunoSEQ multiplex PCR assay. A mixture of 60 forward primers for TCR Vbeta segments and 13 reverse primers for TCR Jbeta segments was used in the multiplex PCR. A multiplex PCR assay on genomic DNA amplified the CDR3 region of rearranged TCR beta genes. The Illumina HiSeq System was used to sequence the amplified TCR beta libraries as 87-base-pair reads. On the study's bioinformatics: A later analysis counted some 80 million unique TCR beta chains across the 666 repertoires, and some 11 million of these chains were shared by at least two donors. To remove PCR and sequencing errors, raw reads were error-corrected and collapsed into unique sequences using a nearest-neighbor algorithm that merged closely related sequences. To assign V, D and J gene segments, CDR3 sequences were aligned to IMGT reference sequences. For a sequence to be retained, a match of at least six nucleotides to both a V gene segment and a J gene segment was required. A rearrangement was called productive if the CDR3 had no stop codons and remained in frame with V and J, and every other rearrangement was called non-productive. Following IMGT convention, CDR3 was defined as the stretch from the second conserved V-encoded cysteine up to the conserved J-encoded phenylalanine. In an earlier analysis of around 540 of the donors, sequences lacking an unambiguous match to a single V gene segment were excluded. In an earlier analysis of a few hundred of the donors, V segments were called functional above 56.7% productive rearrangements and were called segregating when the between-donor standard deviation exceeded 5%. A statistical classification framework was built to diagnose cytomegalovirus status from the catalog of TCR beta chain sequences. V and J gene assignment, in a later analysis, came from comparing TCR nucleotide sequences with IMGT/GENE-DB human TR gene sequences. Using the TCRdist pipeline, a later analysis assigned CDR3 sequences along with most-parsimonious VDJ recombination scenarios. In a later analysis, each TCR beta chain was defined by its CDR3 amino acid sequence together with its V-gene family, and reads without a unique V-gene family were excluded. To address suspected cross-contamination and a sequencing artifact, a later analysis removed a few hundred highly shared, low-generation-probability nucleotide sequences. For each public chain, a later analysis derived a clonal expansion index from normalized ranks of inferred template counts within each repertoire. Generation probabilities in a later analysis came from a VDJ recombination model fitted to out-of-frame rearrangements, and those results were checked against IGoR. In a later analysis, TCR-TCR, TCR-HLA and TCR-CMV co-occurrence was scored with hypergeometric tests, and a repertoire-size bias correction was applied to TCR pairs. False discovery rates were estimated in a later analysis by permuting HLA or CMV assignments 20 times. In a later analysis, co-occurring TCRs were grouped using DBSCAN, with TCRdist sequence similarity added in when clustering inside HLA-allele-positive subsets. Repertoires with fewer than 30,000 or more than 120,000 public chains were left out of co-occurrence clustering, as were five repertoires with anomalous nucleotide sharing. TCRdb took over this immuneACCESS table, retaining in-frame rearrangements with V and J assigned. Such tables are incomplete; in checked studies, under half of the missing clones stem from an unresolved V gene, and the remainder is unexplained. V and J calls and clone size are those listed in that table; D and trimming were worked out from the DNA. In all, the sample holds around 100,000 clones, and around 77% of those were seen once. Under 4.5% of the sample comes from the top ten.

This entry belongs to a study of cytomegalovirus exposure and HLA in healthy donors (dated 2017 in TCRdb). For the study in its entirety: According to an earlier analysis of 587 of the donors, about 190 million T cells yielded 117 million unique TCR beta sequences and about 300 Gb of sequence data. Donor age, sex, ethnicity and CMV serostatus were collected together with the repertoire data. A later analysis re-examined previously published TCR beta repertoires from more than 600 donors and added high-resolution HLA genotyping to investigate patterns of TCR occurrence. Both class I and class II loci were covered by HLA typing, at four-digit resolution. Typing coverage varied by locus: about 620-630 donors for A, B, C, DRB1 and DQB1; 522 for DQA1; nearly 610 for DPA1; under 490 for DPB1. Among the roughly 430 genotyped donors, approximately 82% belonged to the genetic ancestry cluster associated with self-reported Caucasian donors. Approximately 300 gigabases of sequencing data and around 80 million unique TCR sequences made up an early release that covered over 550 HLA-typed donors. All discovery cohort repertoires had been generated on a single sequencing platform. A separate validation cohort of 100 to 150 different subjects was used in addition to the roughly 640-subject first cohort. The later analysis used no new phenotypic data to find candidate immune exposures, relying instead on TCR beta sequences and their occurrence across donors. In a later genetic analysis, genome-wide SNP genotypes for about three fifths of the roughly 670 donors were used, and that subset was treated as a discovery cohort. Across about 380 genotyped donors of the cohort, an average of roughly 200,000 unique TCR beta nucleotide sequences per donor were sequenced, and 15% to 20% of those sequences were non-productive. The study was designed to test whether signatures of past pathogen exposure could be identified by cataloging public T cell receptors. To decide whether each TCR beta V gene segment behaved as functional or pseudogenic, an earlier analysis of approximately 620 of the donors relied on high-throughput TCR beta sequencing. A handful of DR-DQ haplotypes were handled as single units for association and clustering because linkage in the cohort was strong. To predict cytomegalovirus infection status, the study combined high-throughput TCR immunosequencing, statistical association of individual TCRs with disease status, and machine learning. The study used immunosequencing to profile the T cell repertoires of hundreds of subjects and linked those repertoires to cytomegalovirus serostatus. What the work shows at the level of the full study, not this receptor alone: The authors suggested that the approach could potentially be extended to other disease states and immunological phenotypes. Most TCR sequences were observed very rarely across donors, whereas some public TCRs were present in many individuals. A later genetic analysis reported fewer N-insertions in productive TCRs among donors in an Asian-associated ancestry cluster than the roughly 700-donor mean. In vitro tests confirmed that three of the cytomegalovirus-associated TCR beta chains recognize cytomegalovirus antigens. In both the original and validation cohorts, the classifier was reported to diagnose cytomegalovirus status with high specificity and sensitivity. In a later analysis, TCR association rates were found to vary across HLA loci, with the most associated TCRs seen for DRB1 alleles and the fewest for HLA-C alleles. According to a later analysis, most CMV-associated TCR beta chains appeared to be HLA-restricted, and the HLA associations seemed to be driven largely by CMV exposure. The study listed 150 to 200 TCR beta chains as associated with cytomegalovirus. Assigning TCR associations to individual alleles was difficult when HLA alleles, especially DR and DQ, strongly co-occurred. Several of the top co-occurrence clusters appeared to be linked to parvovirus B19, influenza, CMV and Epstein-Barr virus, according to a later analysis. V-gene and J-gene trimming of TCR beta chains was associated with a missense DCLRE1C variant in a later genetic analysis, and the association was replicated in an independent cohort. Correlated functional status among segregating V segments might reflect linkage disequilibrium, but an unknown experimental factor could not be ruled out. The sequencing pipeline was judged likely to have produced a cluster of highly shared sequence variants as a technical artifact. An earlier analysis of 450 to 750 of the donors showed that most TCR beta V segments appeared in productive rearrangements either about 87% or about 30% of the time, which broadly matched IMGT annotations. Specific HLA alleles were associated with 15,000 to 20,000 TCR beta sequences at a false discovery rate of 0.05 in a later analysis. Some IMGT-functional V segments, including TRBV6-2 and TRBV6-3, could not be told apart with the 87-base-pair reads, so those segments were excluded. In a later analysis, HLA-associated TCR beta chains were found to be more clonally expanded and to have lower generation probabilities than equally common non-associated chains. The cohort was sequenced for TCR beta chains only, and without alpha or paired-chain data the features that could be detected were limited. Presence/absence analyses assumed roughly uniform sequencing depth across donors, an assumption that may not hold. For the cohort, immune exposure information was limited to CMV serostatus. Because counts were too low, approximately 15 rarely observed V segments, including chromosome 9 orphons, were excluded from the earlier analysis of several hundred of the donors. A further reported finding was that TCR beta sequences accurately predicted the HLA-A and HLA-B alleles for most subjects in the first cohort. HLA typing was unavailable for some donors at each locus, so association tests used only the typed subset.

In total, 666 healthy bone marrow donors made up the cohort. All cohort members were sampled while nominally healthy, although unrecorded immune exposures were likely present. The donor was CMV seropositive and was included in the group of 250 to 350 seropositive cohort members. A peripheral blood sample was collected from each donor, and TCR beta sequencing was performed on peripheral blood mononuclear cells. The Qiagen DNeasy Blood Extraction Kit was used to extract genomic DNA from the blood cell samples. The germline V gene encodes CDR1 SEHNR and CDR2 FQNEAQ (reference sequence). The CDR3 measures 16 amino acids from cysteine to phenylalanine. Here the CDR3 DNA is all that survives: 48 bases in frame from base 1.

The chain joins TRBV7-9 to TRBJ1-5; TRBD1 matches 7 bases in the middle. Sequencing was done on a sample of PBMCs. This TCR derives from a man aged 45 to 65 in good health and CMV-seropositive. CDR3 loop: CSSSPYGTESNQPQHF. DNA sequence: TGTTCCAGCAGCCCCTACGGGACAGAATCCAATCAGCCCCAGCATTTT. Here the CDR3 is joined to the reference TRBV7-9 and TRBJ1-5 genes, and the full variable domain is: DTGVSQNPRHKITKRGQNVTFRCDPISEHNRLYWYRQTLGQGPEFLTYFQNEAQLEKSRLLSDRFSAERPKGSFSTLEIQRTEQGDSAMYLCSSSPYGTESNQPQHFGDGTRLSIL.